The 9 T cell receptor beta chains below all came from one sample that was sequenced in a study of T cell responses to AZD1222 COVID-19 vaccine. The assay was immunoSEQ multiplex PCR, and TCRdb's table has in-frame clones only and misses some. The sample has roughly 120,000 clones, roughly 93% seen once. The source material was peripheral blood, sampled on day 0 of AZD1222 vaccination. These receptors all come from an adult in good health.

The V call is TRBV6-5, the J call TRBJ2-7, with D perhaps TRBD1 (6 bases). V lost 8 bases, J lost 4 bases, and 15 bases lay in between. The CDR3 runs 13 residues. Germline V CDR1 and CDR2: MNHEY, SVGAGI. This CDR3 is CASEHSQGYEQYF. CDR3 sequence (DNA): TGTGCCAGCGAACATTCACAGGGATACGAGCAGTACTTC.

The CDR3 sequence: CASSPQMNEQFF. CDR3 nucleotides: TGTGCCAGCAGTCCACAAATGAATGAGCAGTTCTTC. This chain links TRBV7-2 with TRBJ2-1, with D uncertain. The CDR3 spans 12 residues. V gave up 6 bases and J gave up 7 bases, with 10 bases separating them. The germline CDR1 and CDR2 sequences are SGHTA and FQGNSA.

V and J are TRBV24-1 and TRBJ2-2; TRBD1 might be the D (5 bases). There are 15 residues in the CDR3. The ends were cut back, 3 bases at V and 4 bases at J, with 11 bases in the middle. Germline-derived CDR1 and CDR2 are KGHDR and SFDVKD. The CDR3 loop reads CATSDRRQTTGELFF. CDR3 DNA sequence: TGTGCCACCAGTGATCGAAGACAGACCACCGGGGAGCTGTTTTTT.

This chain connects TRBV9 to TRBJ1-4, with TRBD1 as a possible D gene (6 bases). The CDR3 contains 16 residues. In germline, CDR1 is SGDLS, CDR2 YYNGEE. Between the trimmed V and J ends, which lost 0 bases and 5 bases, there was a span of 14 bases. CDR3 in amino acids: CASSVAKTGTNEKLFF. The CDR3 DNA is TGTGCCAGCAGCGTAGCGAAGACAGGCACCAATGAAAAACTGTTTTTT.

The chain links TRBV5-1 to TRBJ1-6; 7 bases map to TRBD1. Germline V gene data show CDR1 as SGHRS and CDR2 as YFSETQ. This CDR3 comprises 14 residues. The V gene end was trimmed by 3 bases and the J gene end by 7 bases; junction bases not matched to a gene: 4. DNA for the CDR3: TGCGCCAGCAGCTCCCAGGGACAGAATTCACCCCTCCACTTT. It specifies CASSSQGQNSPLHF.

V is TRBV19 and J is TRBJ2-1, with 10 bases aligning to TRBD2. V trimming: 3 bases; J trimming: 8 bases; junction bases outside the gene matches: 4. Germline CDR1 is LNHDA and CDR2 is SQIVND (reference sequence). The CDR3 is made up of 14 amino acids. CDR3 DNA sequence: TGTGCCAGTAGTATGACTAGCGGGTACCATGAGCAGTTCTTC. It specifies CASSMTSGYHEQFF.

The gene calls are TRBV10-3 and TRBJ2-7; TRBD1 matches at 8 bases. Trimming at V came to 0 bases and at J to 3 bases, leaving 7 bases not matched to a gene. The CDR3 is 16 residues long. Per germline, CDR1 ENHRY and CDR2 SYGVKD. CDR3 sequence reads: CAISESTLGQGYEQYF. For the CDR3, the DNA is TGTGCCATCAGTGAGTCCACCCTCGGACAGGGCTACGAGCAGTACTTC.

This clone has a single count. The J gene is TRBJ1-2, the V gene TRBV10-3; 8 bases match TRBD1. Trimming removed 8 bases from V and 2 bases from J; junction bases left unmatched: 7. CDR1 ENHRY and CDR2 SYGVKD come from the germline V gene. This CDR3 contains 14 residues. The CDR3 nucleotides are TGTGCCATCCGTGGACAGGGATGGAACTATGGCTACACCTTC. The encoded protein is CAIRGQGWNYGYTF.

This clone was detected only once. CDR3 residues: CASSMTGGNYGYTF. The CDR3 DNA reads as TGTGCCAGTAGTATGACAGGGGGGAACTATGGCTACACCTTC. The rearrangement uses TRBV19 and TRBJ1-2; 9 bases fit TRBD1. The V and J ends lost 3 bases and 2 bases, in that order; junction bases with no gene match: 1. The germline gives CDR1 LNHDA, CDR2 SQIVND (reference sequence). This CDR3 has 14 amino acids.